This T cell receptor (beta chain) was obtained from a study of T-cell reconstitution after alpha-beta-depleted transplantation in children. Study-wide findings and caveats: At the one-year point after transplant, T-cell counts and TCRbeta diversity were found to come mostly from T cells that had been newly produced.

A TCRbeta library incorporating unique molecular identifiers was prepared. MiXCR, run by TCRdb on the PCR reads, gives a single entry per CDR3 protein. The sample lists some 300,000 distinct CDR3 sequences; about a tenth were seen once. At least ten counts were recorded for this clonotype. Its antigen is unidentified. The CDR3 runs to 13 residues. Germline V lookup: CDR1 WSHSY, CDR2 SAAADI. Trimming cost V 4 bases and J 3 bases; bases outside gene matches: 3. This chain uses TRBV10-2 with TRBJ2-7, with 7 bases identical to TRBD2. Sequenced material: PBMCs, taken before TCRalphabeta/CD19-depleted stem cell transplant. This sequence was found in a boy in the first two years of life with acute myeloid leukemia, due to receive a stem cell transplant. The chain's CDR3 is CASSATSVYEQYF. In DNA, the CDR3 is TGCGCCAGCAGTGCTACTAGCGTCTACGAGCAGTACTTC.